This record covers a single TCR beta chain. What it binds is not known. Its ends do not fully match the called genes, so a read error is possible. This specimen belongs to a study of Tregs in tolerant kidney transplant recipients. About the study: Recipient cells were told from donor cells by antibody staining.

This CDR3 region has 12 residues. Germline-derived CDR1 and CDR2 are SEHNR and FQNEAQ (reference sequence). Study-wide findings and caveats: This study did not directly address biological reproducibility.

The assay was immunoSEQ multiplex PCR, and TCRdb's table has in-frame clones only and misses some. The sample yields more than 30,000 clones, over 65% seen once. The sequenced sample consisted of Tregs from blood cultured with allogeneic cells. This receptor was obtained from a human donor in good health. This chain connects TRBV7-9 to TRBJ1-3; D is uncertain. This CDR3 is CAISPHGNTIYF. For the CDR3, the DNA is TGTGCCATCAGCCCCCATGGAAACACCATATATTTT.